This T cell receptor (beta chain) was captured in a study of T cell responses to AZD1222 COVID-19 vaccine. Comments on this clone: Its specificity is unknown. The identical CDR3 is also encoded by other nucleotide sequences in the sample.

Regarding the study as a whole: Targets within unmutated variant regions were reportedly found for nearly half of spike-specific TCRs. The study found vaccine-associated CD4 TCRs spanning spike, dominant at 160-218 and 743-854.

Here immunoSEQ multiplex PCR was the method, and the copy in TCRdb shows in-frame clones only, minus some. The sample shows tens of thousands of clones, about 90% of them seen only once. This sequence was found in an adult in good health. The sample consisted of peripheral blood, taken on day 0 of MenACWY control vaccination.

This CDR3 is CASSLGSGNTIYF. CDR3 DNA: TGTGCCAGCAGCTTGGGATCTGGAAACACCATATATTTT. The chain links TRBV11-3 to TRBJ1-3; D remains ambiguous. The germline V gene has CDR1 SGHNT and CDR2 YENEEA. This CDR3 has 13 residues. Trimming cost V 3 bases and J 1 base, with 4 bases left between them.